The 28 T cell receptor beta chains below were found in one sample sequenced in a study of CD8 T cells in Susac syndrome. The authors reverse transcribed about 0.5 to 1 ug RNA with random hexamers. TCRdb analysed the immunoSEQ multiplex PCR reads with MiXCR anew, one entry per CDR3 protein. The sample has some 200,000 distinct CDR3 sequences, about 95% seen once. The sequenced sample consisted of CD4+ T cells from PBMCs. These receptors all stem from a human donor with multiple sclerosis.

V gene TRBV29-1 combines with J gene TRBJ1-1; D may be TRBD1 (6 bases). Trimming took 4 bases from V and 4 from J, leaving 13 bases between them. The CDR3 is made up of 13 amino acids. Looked up from germline, CDR1 is SQVTM and CDR2 is ANQGSEA. The CDR3: CSVGRGPFTEAFF. The CDR3 DNA follows: TGCAGCGTTGGCAGGGGACCGTTCACTGAAGCTTTCTTT.

The rearrangement joins TRBV6-6 to TRBJ2-7; possibly TRBD2 for D (5 bases). This CDR3 spans 16 amino acids. In germline, CDR1 is MNHNY, CDR2 SVGAGI (reference sequence). The V end was cut by 5 bases, the J end by 3 bases, with 20 bases between. CDR3 DNA sequence: TGTGCCAGCAGTCAACTAGTATCCGCCGGTCTCTACGAGCAGTACTTC. Its translation: CASSQLVSAGLYEQYF.

The V call is TRBV20-1, the J call TRBJ2-3, with D possibly TRBD1 on 6 matching bases. Germline V lookup: CDR1 DFQATT, CDR2 SNEGSKA (reference sequence). V lost 0 bases and J 5 bases, leaving 9 bases between the germline ends. This CDR3 spans 13 amino acids. The CDR3 region is CSAREGAEDTQYF. The CDR3 nucleotides read TGCAGTGCTAGAGAGGGGGCAGAAGATACGCAGTATTTT.

This clonotype came up a few times. This sequence joins TRBV27 and TRBJ1-2, with 8 positions matching TRBD1. With V trimmed by 5 bases and J by 5 bases, 4 bases remained unmatched. Germline-derived CDR1 and CDR2 are MNHEY and SMNVEV (reference sequence). The length of the CDR3 is 13 residues. The CDR3 DNA is TGTGCCAGCAGTCCTACAGGGGGTTATGGCTACACCTTC. This translates into CASSPTGGYGYTF.

The V call is TRBV19, the J call TRBJ1-5, with D possibly matching TRBD1 (5 bases). CDR1 is LNHDA, CDR2 SQIVND, per germline (reference sequence). V dropped 8 bases and J dropped 2 bases, with 13 bases sitting between them. The CDR3 length is 14 residues. The CDR3 nucleotides are TGTGCCAGTGCACCCCAACAGGGCAATCAGCCCCAGCATTTT. Translating gives CASAPQQGNQPQHF. Looking up the rest from reference TRBV19 and TRBJ1-5 gives the full variable domain: DGGITQSPKYLFRKEGQNVTLSCEQNLNHDAMYWYRQDPGQGLRLIYYSQIVNDFQKGDIAEGYSVSREKKESFPLTVTSAQKNPTAFYLCASAPQQGNQPQHFGDGTRLSIL.

The chain carries TRBV6-2 or TRBV6-3 and TRBJ2-5; D perhaps matches TRBD2 (5 bases). This CDR3 is 13 amino acids long. V lost 2 bases, J lost 5 bases, and 9 bases lay in between. Germline V gives CDR1 MNHEY, CDR2 SVGEGT. The CDR3 DNA reads TGTGCCAGCAGTTACCTAGCTTGGGAGACCCAGTACTTC. It specifies CASSYLAWETQYF.

This clonotype appeared a single time. The J gene is TRBJ2-3, the V gene TRBV10-2; 9 bases match TRBD2. This CDR3 contains 13 residues. Germline CDR1 and CDR2: WSHSY and SAAADI. The ends lost 7 bases at V and 5 bases at J; junction bases unmatched: 4. CDR3 sequence: CASMLAGEDTQYF. For the CDR3, the DNA is TGCGCCAGCATGTTAGCGGGGGAAGATACGCAGTATTTT.

This rearrangement joins TRBV20-1 to TRBJ2-1; D remains unclear. The CDR3 spans 15 residues. Germline lookup yields CDR1 DFQATT and CDR2 SNEGSKA (reference sequence). The V end lost 2 bases, the J end lost 0 bases, and 11 bases lay between the germline ends. The DNA of the CDR3 is TGCAGTGCTAGACGGTCCGTGGACTCCTACAATGAGCAGTTCTTC. Amino acid sequence: CSARRSVDSYNEQFF.

The chain couples TRBV29-1 to TRBJ2-5; tentatively, D is TRBD2 (6 bases). V lost 7 bases, J lost 4 bases, and 13 bases lay in between. The CDR3 has 12 residues. Germline CDR1 reads SQVTM; CDR2 reads ANQGSEA. CDR3 bases: TGCAGCGCCGGAGGGGCGGGAGAGACCCAGTACTTC. It specifies CSAGGAGETQYF.

The chain joins TRBV30 to TRBJ2-7; D is unclear. Germline lookup yields CDR1 GTSNPN and CDR2 SVGIG (reference sequence). V shed 3 bases and J shed 0 bases, with 9 bases lying between them. The CDR3 is made up of 13 amino acids. This chain's CDR3 is CAWRTLHSYEQYF. The CDR3 DNA is TGTGCCTGGAGGACCTTACACTCCTACGAGCAGTACTTC.

This rearrangement joins TRBV29-1 to TRBJ1-2, with TRBD1 matching over 7 bases. The germline V gene encodes CDR1 SQVTM and CDR2 ANQGSEA. After removal of 7 bases from V and 5 bases from J, the junction contained 10 bases not matched to a gene. The CDR3 consists of 13 residues. CDR3 DNA: TGCAGCGCTTATTCCGACAGGGCTTATGGCTACACCTTC. As protein: CSAYSDRAYGYTF.

This clonotype occurred once. The chain has TRBV5-1 and TRBJ2-1; TRBD1 agrees at 9 bases. J gave up 6 bases and V 1 base, and 5 bases lay outside the gene matches. The CDR3 is 15 amino acids. Germline V CDR1 and CDR2: SGHRS, YFSETQ. The CDR3 DNA sequence: TGCGCCAGCAGCTTGTGGGACAGGGACCTCAATGAGCAGTTCTTC. Translation gives CASSLWDRDLNEQFF. Looking up the rest from reference TRBV5-1 and TRBJ2-1 gives the full variable domain: KAGVTQTPRYLIKTRGQQVTLSCSPISGHRSVSWYQQTPGQGLQFLFEYFSETQRNKGNFPGRFSGRQFSNSRSEMNVSTLELGDSALYLCASSLWDRDLNEQFFGPGTRLTVL.

The chain employs TRBV24-1 and TRBJ2-7; D ambiguous. The CDR3 has 11 residues. V gave up 3 bases and J gave up 5 bases, with 4 bases separating them. Per germline, CDR1 KGHDR and CDR2 SFDVKD. DNA for the CDR3: TGTGCCACCAGTGATAACAACGAGCAGTACTTC. It codes for CATSDNNEQYF.

The chain joins TRBV29-1 to TRBJ1-2, with D possibly being TRBD1 (6 bases). Germline CDR1 SQVTM, CDR2 ANQGSEA. The CDR3 is made up of 16 amino acids. Trimming removed 1 base from V and 2 bases from J, with 17 bases in between. CDR3 in amino acids: CSVEATGRTGNYGYTF. The DNA of the CDR3 is TGCAGCGTTGAAGCGACGGGTCGAACAGGGAACTATGGCTACACCTTC.

The chain combines TRBV2 with TRBJ2-1, with TRBD2 matching over 7 bases. The germline CDR1 and CDR2 sequences are SNHLY and FYNNEI. V shed 6 bases, J shed 10 bases, and the junction held 3 bases outside the gene matches. The CDR3 consists of 11 residues. For the CDR3, the DNA is TGTGCCAGCAGGGAGACTAGCGAGCAGTTCTTC. Translation gives CASRETSEQFF.

This clonotype was seen once. V is TRBV19 and J is TRBJ1-5; D is unclear. Germline V CDR1 and CDR2: LNHDA, SQIVND (reference sequence). This CDR3 comprises 12 residues. Trimming pared 7 bases from V and 4 bases from J, leaving 8 bases between. CDR3 sequence reads: CASNERNQPQHF. CDR3 nucleotides: TGTGCCAGTAATGAAAGAAATCAGCCCCAGCATTTT.

The CDR3 DNA follows: TGTGCCACCAGTGACGGGACAGTCCAAGAGACCCAGTACTTC. It translates to CATSDGTVQETQYF. This chain connects TRBV24-1 to TRBJ2-5; 7 bases are shared with TRBD1. J gave up 1 base and V 4 bases, and 2 bases lay outside the gene matches. The CDR3 has 14 residues. CDR1 and CDR2 (germline): KGHDR, SFDVKD.

The chain combines TRBV5-1 with TRBJ2-5, with a tentative D call TRBD1 (5 bases). The CDR3 consists of 14 residues. From germline, CDR1 is SGHRS and CDR2 YFSETQ. V was clipped by 4 bases and J by 5 bases, with 15 bases between them. CDR3 sequence reads: CASSAGFGAETQYF. The CDR3 coding sequence is TGCGCCAGCAGCGCTGGATTTGGGGCGGAGACCCAGTACTTC.

The chain uses TRBV20-1 and TRBJ1-2; weak D call: TRBD1 (6 bases). V lost 3 bases, J lost 7 bases, and 15 bases lay in between. The germline gives CDR1 DFQATT, CDR2 SNEGSKA (reference sequence). The CDR3 contains 13 residues. The CDR3 region is CSASPGAQGGYTF. CDR3 DNA: TGCAGTGCTAGCCCGGGGGCGCAGGGTGGCTACACCTTC.

The V gene is TRBV12-3 or TRBV12-4, the J gene TRBJ1-2; a possible D gene is TRBD1 (5 bases). This CDR3 comprises 12 residues. The ends were cut back, 3 bases at V and 8 bases at J, with 10 bases in the middle. This CDR3 reads CASSFGGRGYTF. The CDR3 DNA reads as TGTGCCAGCAGTTTCGGGGGGAGAGGCTACACCTTC.

The chain links TRBV9 to TRBJ2-1; 7 bases are a match to TRBD1. CDR3 size: 14 residues. CDR1 is SGDLS and CDR2 is YYNGEE in the germline V gene. The ends lost 3 bases at V and 7 bases at J; junction bases unmatched: 7. CDR3 residues: CASSAGQAGNEQFF. DNA of the CDR3: TGTGCCAGCAGCGCCGGACAGGCTGGTAATGAGCAGTTCTTC.

V and J are TRBV12-5 and TRBJ2-5; no definite D call. The CDR3 has 12 amino acids. Germline V gives CDR1 LGHNT, CDR2 FRNRAP. With 0 bases removed from V and 5 bases from J, the gap between germline ends came to 4 bases. The CDR3: CASGLVGETQYF. DNA for the CDR3: TGTGCTAGTGGTTTGGTGGGGGAGACCCAGTACTTC.

The V call is TRBV18, the J call TRBJ2-6; D is uncertain. CDR1 KGHSH and CDR2 LQKENI come from the germline V gene. CDR3 length equals 15 residues. V was clipped by 3 bases and J by 0 bases, with 6 bases between them. CDR3 nucleotide sequence: TGTGCCAGCTCACCGTCTGCCTCTGGGGCCAACGTCCTGACTTTC. Translation: CASSPSASGANVLTF.

The chain carries TRBV3-1 and TRBJ2-3; weak D call: TRBD2 (6 bases). Germline V CDR1 and CDR2: LGHDT, YNNKEL (reference sequence). V lost 4 bases and J lost 4, with 12 bases in between. The CDR3 has 14 residues. CDR3 in amino acids: CASSLTSLPDTQYF. CDR3 in DNA: TGTGCCAGCAGCCTGACTAGTCTTCCAGATACGCAGTATTTT.

The chain uses TRBV6-5 and TRBJ2-5; D call uncertain. Trimming pared 11 bases from V and 1 base from J, leaving 11 bases between. This CDR3 region has 12 residues. Germline CDR1 MNHEY, CDR2 SVGAGI. The CDR3 here is CACGKFQETQYF. For the CDR3, the DNA is TGTGCCTGCGGCAAGTTCCAAGAGACCCAGTACTTC.

The J gene is TRBJ2-5, the V gene TRBV15, with TRBD1 matching 7 bases. Germline CDR1 LNHNV, CDR2 YYDKDF (reference sequence). The trim removed 1 base at V and 5 bases at J, leaving 4 bases unmatched. The length of the CDR3 is 14 residues. The CDR3 bases are TGTGCCACCAGCAGAGGGGAAGGGGGCGAGACCCAGTACTTC. Translation: CATSRGEGGETQYF.

The rearrangement links TRBV24-1 to TRBJ1-2, with D perhaps matching TRBD1 (5 bases). CDR1 and CDR2 (germline): KGHDR, SFDVKD. This CDR3 is built from 14 residues. V was cut by 5 bases and J by 4 bases, with 13 bases left in between. CDR3 in amino acids: CATSGAGTFYGYTF. Written as DNA, the CDR3 is TGTGCCACCAGTGGGGCTGGGACCTTCTATGGCTACACCTTC.

In its sample, this clonotype was seen once. The V and J genes are TRBV20-1 and TRBJ1-1, with D perhaps TRBD1 (5 bases). The CDR3 has 13 residues. Germline V gene lookup returns CDR1 DFQATT and CDR2 SNEGSKA (reference sequence). Trimming cost V 6 bases and J 5 bases, with 16 bases left between them. The CDR3 DNA sequence: TGCAGTGCGATTGGTAGGGGTGGGACTGAAGCTTTCTTT. This codes for CSAIGRGGTEAFF.